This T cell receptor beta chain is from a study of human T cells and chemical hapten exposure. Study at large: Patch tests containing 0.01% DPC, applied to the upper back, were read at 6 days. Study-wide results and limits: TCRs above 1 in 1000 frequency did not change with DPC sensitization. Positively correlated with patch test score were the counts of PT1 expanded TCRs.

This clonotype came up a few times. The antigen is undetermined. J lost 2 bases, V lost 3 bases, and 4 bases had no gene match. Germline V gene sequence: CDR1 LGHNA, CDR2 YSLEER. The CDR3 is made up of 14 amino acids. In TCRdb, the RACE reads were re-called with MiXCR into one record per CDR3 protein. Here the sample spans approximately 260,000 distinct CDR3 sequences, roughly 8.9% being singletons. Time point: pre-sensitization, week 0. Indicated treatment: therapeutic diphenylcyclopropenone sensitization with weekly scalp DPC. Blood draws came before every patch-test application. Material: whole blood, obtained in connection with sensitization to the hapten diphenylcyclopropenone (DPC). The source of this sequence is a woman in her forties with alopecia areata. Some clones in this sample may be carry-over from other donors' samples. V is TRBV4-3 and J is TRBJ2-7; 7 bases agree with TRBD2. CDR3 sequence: CASSQGLKPYEQYF. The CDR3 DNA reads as TGCGCCAGCAGCCAGGGACTAAAACCCTACGAGCAGTACTTC.